The entry below gives a single TCR beta chain sequence along with its context. The data are from a study of early T cells in non-severe SARS-CoV-2 infection. One entry per CDR3 protein results from TCRdb running MiXCR on the 5' RACE reads. The table has under 45,000 distinct CDR3 sequences, about 8% seen once. The source is an adult who was a healthcare worker with PCR-confirmed SARS-CoV-2 infection or an uninfected control (not recorded which). The specimen comprised whole blood, sampled at baseline.

Here the CDR3 DNA reads TGTGCCAGCAGCCGTTTAAAGAGCTCCTACGAGCAGTACTTC. Translation gives CASSRLKSSYEQYF. The rearrangement links TRBV7-9 to TRBJ2-7; no clear D. V was cut by 5 bases and J by 0 bases, with 11 bases left in between. This CDR3 contains 14 residues. CDR1 and CDR2 (germline): SEHNR, FQNEAQ (reference sequence).